This T cell receptor beta chain originates from a study of PD-L1 blockade in urothelial cancer. Study-wide points: Durable-benefit patients expanded tumor-associated blood clones more at 3 weeks.

Libraries were prepared by immunoSEQ multiplex PCR; TCRdb keeps only in-frame clonotypes and omits some of them. Seen here are approximately 39,000 clones, 75% to 90% observed once, and the top ten hold around 1.8%. Concerning this clone itself: Its antigen is currently unknown.

CDR1 KGHSH and CDR2 LQKENI come from the germline V gene. CDR3 size: 20 residues. Trimming removed 0 bases from V and 2 bases from J; junction bases left unmatched: 14. The chain uses TRBV18 and TRBJ2-3; TRBD2 matches at 10 bases. The TCR comes from a man in his 60s with urothelial cancer. The sequences come from PBMCs, collected around atezolizumab (anti-PD-L1) treatment. Here the CDR3 DNA reads TGTGCCAGCTCACCACCGGGAGCCCGAGGACTAGCGGTTTACACAGATACGCAGTATTTT. Protein: CASSPPGARGLAVYTDTQYF.